The rows below give T cell receptor beta chains drawn from one sample of a study of T-cell reconstitution after alpha-beta-depleted transplantation in children. TCRdb used MiXCR to reprocess the PCR reads, holding one entry per CDR3 protein. The sample lists about 350,000 distinct CDR3 sequences, around 16% occurring once. Material: PBMCs, mostly from graft donor cells, obtained 360 days after TCRalphabeta/CD19-depleted stem cell transplant. Source of these receptors: a male patient aged 2 to 10 who had a stem cell transplant for acute lymphoblastic leukemia, so the T cells may come from the graft donor. CDR3s include the opening cysteine and the closing phenylalanine or tryptophan. D genes are given only for firm matches. The size field is filled for only some rows; it gives once, few, many or a size class.

CDR3	DNA	D	V	size	J
CASSRTRATNEKLFF	TGTGCCAGCAGCCGTACCAGAGCAACTAATGAAAAACTGTTTTTT	NA	TRBV12-3/TRBV12-4	many	TRBJ1-4
CSARQGISYEQYF	TGCAGTGCTAGACAGGGAATCTCCTACGAGCAGTACTTC	NA	TRBV20-1	NA	TRBJ2-7
CASSQIFHNEQFF	TGCGCCAGCAGCCAAATCTTCCACAATGAGCAGTTCTTC	NA	TRBV4-3	medium-sized	TRBJ2-1
CASSFNSYNEQFF	TGTGCCAGCAGCTTCAACAGCTACAATGAGCAGTTCTTC	NA	TRBV7-9	NA	TRBJ2-1
CASSYSPGMETGELFF	TGTGCCAGCAGTTACTCGCCAGGGATGGAGACCGGGGAGCTGTTTTTT	NA	TRBV6-5	NA	TRBJ2-2
CASSLGQGRPNTGELFF	TGTGCCAGCAGCTTGGGACAGGGGCGTCCGAACACCGGGGAGCTGTTTTTT	TRBD1	TRBV7-9	NA	TRBJ2-2
CASSQGTAVYEQYF	TGTGCCAGCAGCCAAGGAACAGCGGTTTACGAGCAGTACTTC	NA	TRBV4-2	NA	TRBJ2-7
CSVEDSYYEQYF	TGCAGCGTTGAGGACAGTTACTACGAGCAGTACTTC	NA	TRBV29-1	NA	TRBJ2-7
CASSARLYEQYF	TGCGCCAGCAGCGCACGGCTCTACGAGCAGTACTTC	NA	TRBV5-1	NA	TRBJ2-7
CASSVGPSGSRYEQYF	TGTGCCAGCAGCGTAGGCCCTAGCGGGAGTCGGTACGAGCAGTACTTC	TRBD2	TRBV9	NA	TRBJ2-7
CASSLRASGSRTGELFF	TGTGCCAGCAGCTTGCGGGCTAGCGGGAGCAGAACCGGGGAGCTGTTTTTT	TRBD2	TRBV5-6	few	TRBJ2-2
CASSLAPTGGQETQYF	TGTGCTAGCAGCTTAGCCCCCACGGGGGGCCAAGAGACCCAGTACTTC	TRBD2	TRBV7-7	once	TRBJ2-5
CATSPRLAGGHEQFF	TGTGCCACCAGCCCCCGACTAGCGGGAGGGCATGAGCAGTTCTTC	TRBD2	TRBV15	few	TRBJ2-1